The next 3 T cell receptor beta chains were all read from a single sample in a study of identical twins. One entry per CDR3 protein results from TCRdb running MiXCR on the 5' RACE reads. Here the sample spans under 900,000 distinct CDR3 sequences, 9% to 15% being singletons. These data were also filed under a second study, of yellow fever vaccine responses in identical twins.

The sequenced material came from PBMCs. These receptors all stem from a woman under 30 in good health.

The table lists this clonotype with a few counts. The chain carries TRBV27 and TRBJ2-1; 7 bases match TRBD2. V was pared by 7 bases and J by 1 base, with 13 bases of the junction left unmatched. CDR1 is MNHEY, CDR2 SMNVEV, per germline (reference sequence). The CDR3 sequence is 17 residues long. The CDR3, as DNA: TGTGCCAGCACCCAACACTCCGGGACTATGTCCTACAATGAGCAGTTCTTC. Amino acid sequence: CASTQHSGTMSYNEQFF.

V is TRBV7-9 and J is TRBJ2-3, with 7 bases that match TRBD2. V shed 0 bases, J shed 7 bases, and the junction held 1 base outside the gene matches. CDR1 and CDR2 (germline): SEHNR, FQNEAQ (reference sequence). The CDR3 is 13 residues long. CDR3 protein: CASSLAGGNTQYF. The CDR3 DNA sequence: TGTGCCAGCAGCTTAGCGGGGGGGAATACGCAGTATTTT.

J is TRBJ1-4 and V is TRBV12-3 or TRBV12-4; D remains unclear. The CDR3 loop spans 12 amino acids. V was trimmed by 8 bases and J by 7 bases, leaving 11 bases between them. In DNA, the CDR3 is TGTGCCAGCGGCCCGAGGATTGAAAAACTGTTTTTT. Its translation: CASGPRIEKLFF.